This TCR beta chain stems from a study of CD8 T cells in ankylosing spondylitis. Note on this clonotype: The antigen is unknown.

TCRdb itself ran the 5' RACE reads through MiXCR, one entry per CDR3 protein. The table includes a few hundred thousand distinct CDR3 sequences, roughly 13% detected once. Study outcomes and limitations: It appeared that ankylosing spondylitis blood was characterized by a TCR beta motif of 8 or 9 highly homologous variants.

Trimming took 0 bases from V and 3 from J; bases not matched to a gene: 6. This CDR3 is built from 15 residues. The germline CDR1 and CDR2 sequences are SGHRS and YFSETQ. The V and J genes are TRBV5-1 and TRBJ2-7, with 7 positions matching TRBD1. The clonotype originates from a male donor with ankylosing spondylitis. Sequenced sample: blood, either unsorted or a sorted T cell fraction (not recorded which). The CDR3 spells CASSLEATGLYEQYF. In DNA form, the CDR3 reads TGCGCCAGCAGCTTGGAGGCGACAGGGCTCTACGAGCAGTACTTC. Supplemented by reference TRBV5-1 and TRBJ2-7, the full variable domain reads KAGVTQTPRYLIKTRGQQVTLSCSPISGHRSVSWYQQTPGQGLQFLFEYFSETQRNKGNFPGRFSGRQFSNSRSEMNVSTLELGDSALYLCASSLEATGLYEQYFGPGTRLTVT.